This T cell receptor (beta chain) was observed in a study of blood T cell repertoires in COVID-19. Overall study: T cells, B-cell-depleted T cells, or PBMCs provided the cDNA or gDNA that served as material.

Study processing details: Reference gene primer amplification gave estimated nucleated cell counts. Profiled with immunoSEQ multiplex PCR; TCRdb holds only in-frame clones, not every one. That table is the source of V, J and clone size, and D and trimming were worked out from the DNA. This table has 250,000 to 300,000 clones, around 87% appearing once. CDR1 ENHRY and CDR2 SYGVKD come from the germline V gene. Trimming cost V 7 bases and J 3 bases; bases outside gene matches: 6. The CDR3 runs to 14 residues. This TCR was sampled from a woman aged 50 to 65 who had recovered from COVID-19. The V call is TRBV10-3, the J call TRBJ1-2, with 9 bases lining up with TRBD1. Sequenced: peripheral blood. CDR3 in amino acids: CAINVDRGDYGYTF. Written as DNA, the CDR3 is TGTGCCATCAACGTCGACAGGGGGGACTATGGCTACACCTTC.